This T cell receptor beta chain was documented in a study of cytomegalovirus exposure and HLA in healthy donors. The study drew the donors from its approximately 110-subject validation cohort, separate from the approximately 700-subject first cohort. Here immunoSEQ multiplex PCR was the method, and the copy in TCRdb shows in-frame clones only, minus some. There are some 170,000 clones in the sample; 89% occur only once, and about a tenth lies in the top ten. Looked up from germline, CDR1 is SNHLY and CDR2 is FYNNEI. The V gene end was trimmed by 2 bases and the J gene end by 4 bases; junction bases not matched to a gene: 16. CDR3 length equals 19 residues. Overall study results and limits: Rarity marked most TCR sequences, yet some public TCRs occurred in many donors. Investigators reported 150 to 200 TCR beta chains as tied to cytomegalovirus. According to a subsequent analysis, TCR clusters identified in the first cohort showed a tendency to co-occur across the approximately 120 validation repertoires.

About this clone itself: As yet, its antigen is unknown.

The material sequenced was PBMCs. V usage is TRBV2 and J usage is TRBJ1-2, with 10 nucleotides matching TRBD1. This sequence originates from a woman younger than 35 in good health and CMV-seropositive. The CDR3 loop reads CASSEKEGLGDRGFYGYTF. CDR3 in DNA: TGTGCCAGCAGTGAAAAAGAAGGGTTGGGGGACAGGGGATTCTATGGCTACACCTTC.